The 6 T cell receptor beta chains reported below all come from one sample, sequenced in a study of cytomegalovirus exposure and HLA in healthy donors. The PCR made use of 60 Vbeta and 13 Jbeta primers. TCRdb's table, derived via immunoSEQ multiplex PCR, lists solely in-frame clones and lacks some. Of more than 80,000 clones in the sample, approximately 74% were seen once. Sequencing used PBMCs. The receptors were sampled from a female donor in good health and CMV-seropositive.

V and J are TRBV28 and TRBJ2-5, with a weak D call TRBD1 (6 bases). Trimming left V 4 bases short and J 5 bases short, with 20 bases between. Germline V lookup: CDR1 MDHEN, CDR2 SYDVKM. The CDR3 is made up of 16 amino acids. The chain's CDR3 is CASSSTGLGLEETQYF. In nucleotides, the CDR3 is TGTGCCAGCAGTTCAACAGGGTTAGGGCTAGAGGAGACCCAGTACTTC.

The chain employs TRBV7-2 and TRBJ2-2; 10 nucleotides agree with TRBD1. CDR3 length: 17 residues. Germline loops: CDR1 SGHTA, CDR2 FQGNSA. J gave up 2 bases and V 2 bases, and 5 bases lay outside the gene matches. The CDR3 sequence is CASSLFGTGANTGELFF. CDR3 coding DNA: TGTGCCAGCAGCTTATTCGGGACAGGGGCTAACACCGGGGAGCTGTTTTTT.

In this sample, this clone turned up a few times. This chain joins TRBV4-2 and TRBJ1-4, with 9 bases matching TRBD1. Germline loops: CDR1 LGHNA, CDR2 YNFKEQ. V dropped 0 bases and J dropped 8; count of bases not matched to a gene: 7. The CDR3 runs to 16 residues. CDR3 coding DNA: TGTGCCAGCAGCCAAGATACCGGGACAGGGAGGGAAAAACTGTTTTTT. Its protein product is CASSQDTGTGREKLFF.

The V and J genes are TRBV13 and TRBJ2-7; 9 bases match TRBD1. J was trimmed by 4 bases and V by 0 bases; bases with no gene match: 4. Germline assignment: CDR1 PRHDT and CDR2 FYEKMQ (reference sequence). The CDR3 runs 15 residues. CDR3 amino acids: CASSLGDRGRYEQYF. The DNA of the CDR3 is TGTGCCAGCAGCTTAGGAGACAGGGGGAGGTACGAGCAGTACTTC.

The chain combines TRBV4-3 with TRBJ2-1; D is possibly TRBD2 (6 bases). This CDR3 region has 15 residues. The V gene lost 6 bases and the J gene lost 7 bases, with 19 bases spanning the gap. The germline V gene has CDR1 LGHNA and CDR2 YSLEER. In DNA, the CDR3 is TGCGCCAGCAGTAACGGACGGGAGAGGGTAAATGAGCAGTTCTTC. This codes for CASSNGRERVNEQFF.

In this sample, this clone turned up a few times. The V and J genes are TRBV2 and TRBJ2-6; D is unresolved. CDR1 and CDR2 (germline): SNHLY, FYNNEI. The CDR3 covers 14 residues. Trimming pared 7 bases from V and 1 base from J, leaving 8 bases between. In DNA form, the CDR3 reads TGTGCCAGCAAGCTCTCGTCTGGGGCCAACGTCCTGACTTTC. Protein product: CASKLSSGANVLTF.